The present TCR beta chain was sequenced within a study of blood T cell repertoires in COVID-19. Looking at the study overall: Sites across the United States, Italy and Spain contributed samples from acute and convalescent COVID-19.

Methods used by the authors: Amplification of reference gene primers provided the estimated nucleated cell counts. TCRdb keeps only in-frame clones here, not all; method: immunoSEQ multiplex PCR. D and trimming were read from the DNA, whereas the V and J calls and clone size are those reported in that table. The table records approximately 350,000 clones, over 80% of them present only once. Between the trimmed V and J ends, which lost 2 bases and 5 bases, there was a span of 10 bases. Germline CDR1 and CDR2: MNHEY and SVGAGI. This CDR3 has 13 residues. Living in under 30 US areas, the participants were between roughly 18 and 90 years of age. Cohort allocation depended upon clinical history that participants reported.

The material sequenced was PBMCs or T cells enriched from blood (not recorded which). This clonotype was sampled from a woman aged 50 to 60 who had recovered from COVID-19. The chain links TRBV6-5 to TRBJ2-7, with a tentative D call TRBD1 (5 bases). The CDR3 reads CASSYRVGHEQYF. The CDR3 bases are TGTGCCAGCAGTTACCGGGTGGGGCACGAGCAGTACTTC.